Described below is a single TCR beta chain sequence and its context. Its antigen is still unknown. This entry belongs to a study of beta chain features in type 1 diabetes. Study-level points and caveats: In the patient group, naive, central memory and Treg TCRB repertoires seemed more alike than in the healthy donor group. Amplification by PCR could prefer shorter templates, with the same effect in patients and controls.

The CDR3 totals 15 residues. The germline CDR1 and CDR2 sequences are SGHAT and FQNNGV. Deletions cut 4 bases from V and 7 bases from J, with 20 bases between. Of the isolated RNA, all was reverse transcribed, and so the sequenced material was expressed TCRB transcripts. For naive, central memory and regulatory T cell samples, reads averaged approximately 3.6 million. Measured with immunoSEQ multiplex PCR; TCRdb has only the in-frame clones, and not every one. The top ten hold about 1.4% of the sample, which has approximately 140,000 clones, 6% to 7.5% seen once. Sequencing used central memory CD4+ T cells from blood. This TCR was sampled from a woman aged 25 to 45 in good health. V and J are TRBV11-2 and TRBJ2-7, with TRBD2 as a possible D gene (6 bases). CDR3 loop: CASSSRGGFMEEQYF. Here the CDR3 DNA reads TGTGCCAGCAGCTCCCGTGGAGGGTTCATGGAGGAGCAGTACTTC.